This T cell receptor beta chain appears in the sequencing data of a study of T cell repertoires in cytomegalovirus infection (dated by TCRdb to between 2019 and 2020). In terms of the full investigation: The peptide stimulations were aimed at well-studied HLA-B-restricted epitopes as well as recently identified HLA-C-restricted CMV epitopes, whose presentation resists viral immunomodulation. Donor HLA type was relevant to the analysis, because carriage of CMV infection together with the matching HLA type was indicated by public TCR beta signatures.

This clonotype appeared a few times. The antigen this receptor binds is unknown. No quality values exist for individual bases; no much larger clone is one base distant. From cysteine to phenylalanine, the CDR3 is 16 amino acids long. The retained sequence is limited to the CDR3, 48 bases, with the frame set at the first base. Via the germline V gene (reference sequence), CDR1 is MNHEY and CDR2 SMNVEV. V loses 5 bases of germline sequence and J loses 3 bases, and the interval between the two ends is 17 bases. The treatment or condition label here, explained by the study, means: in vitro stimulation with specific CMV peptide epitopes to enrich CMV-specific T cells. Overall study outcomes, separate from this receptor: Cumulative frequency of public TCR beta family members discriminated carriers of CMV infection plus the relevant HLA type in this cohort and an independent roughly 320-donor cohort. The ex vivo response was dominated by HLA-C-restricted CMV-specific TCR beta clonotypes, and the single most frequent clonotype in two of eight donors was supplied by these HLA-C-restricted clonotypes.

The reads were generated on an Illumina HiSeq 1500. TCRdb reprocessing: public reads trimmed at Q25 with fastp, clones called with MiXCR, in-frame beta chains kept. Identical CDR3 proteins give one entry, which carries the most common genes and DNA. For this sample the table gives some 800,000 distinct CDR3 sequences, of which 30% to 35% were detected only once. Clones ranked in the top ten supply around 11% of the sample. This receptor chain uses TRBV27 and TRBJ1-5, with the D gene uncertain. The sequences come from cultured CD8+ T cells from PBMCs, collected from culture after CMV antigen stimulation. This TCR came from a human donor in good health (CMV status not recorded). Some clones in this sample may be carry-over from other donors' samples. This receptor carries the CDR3 CASSDGGMTYNQPQHF. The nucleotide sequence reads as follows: TGTGCCAGCAGTGACGGCGGCATGACTTACAATCAGCCCCAGCATTTT.